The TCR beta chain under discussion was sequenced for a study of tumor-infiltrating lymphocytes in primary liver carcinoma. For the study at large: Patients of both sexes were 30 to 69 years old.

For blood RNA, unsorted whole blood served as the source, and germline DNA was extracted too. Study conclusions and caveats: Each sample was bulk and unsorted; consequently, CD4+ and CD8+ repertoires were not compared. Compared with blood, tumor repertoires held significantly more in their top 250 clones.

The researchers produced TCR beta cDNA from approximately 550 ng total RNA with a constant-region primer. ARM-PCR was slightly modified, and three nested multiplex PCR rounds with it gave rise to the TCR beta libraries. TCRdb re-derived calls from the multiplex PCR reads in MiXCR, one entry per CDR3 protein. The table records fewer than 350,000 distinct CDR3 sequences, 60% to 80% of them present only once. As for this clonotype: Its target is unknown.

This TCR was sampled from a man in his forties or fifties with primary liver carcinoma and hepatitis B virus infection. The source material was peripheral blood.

CDR3 in DNA: TGCGCCAGCAGCCAATTGGCAGGGGGTATGTCAGATACGCAGTATTTT. It codes for CASSQLAGGMSDTQYF. The V call is TRBV4-1, the J call TRBJ2-3, with TRBD1 matching 7 bases. The CDR3 is 16 residues long. Germline trimming cut 2 bases from V and 4 bases from J; bases unmatched to any gene: 9. Germline CDR1 MGHRA, CDR2 YSYEKL.